This is a list of T cell receptor beta chains from one sample in a study of blood T cell repertoires in COVID-19. Sequenced by immunoSEQ multiplex PCR; TCRdb stores in-frame clones only, minus some. Of hundreds of thousands of clones in the sample, nearly 90% were seen once. Sequenced: PBMCs or T cells enriched from blood (not recorded which). The receptors shown here come from a woman in her forties with acute COVID-19. Each CDR3 is given with its conserved first and last residue. A D gene is named only where the DNA matches it firmly. Expanded clones get a size class; other rows say once, few or many, or leave the size out.

V	D	size	J	DNA	CDR3
TRBV5-6	TRBD2	NA	TRBJ2-4	TGTGCCAGCAGCCCCGGGACTAGCGGGGGGGCGCCGAGAGACATTCAGTACTTC	CASSPGTSGGAPRDIQYF
TRBV6-5	NA	NA	TRBJ1-5	TGTGCCAGCAGGTTTTATCGCAATCAGCCCCAGCATTTT	CASRFYRNQPQHF
TRBV10-3	TRBD1	NA	TRBJ2-6	TGTGCCATCAGTTCGGGGACAGGGGGCTCTGGGGCCAACGTCCTGACTTTC	CAISSGTGGSGANVLTF
TRBV11-2	NA	NA	TRBJ1-2	TGTGCCAGCACGGTGGGGGCAAGTGAGGTTACCAACTATGGCTACACCTTC	CASTVGASEVTNYGYTF
TRBV24-1	TRBD2	NA	TRBJ2-7	TGTGCCACCAGTGAGAGCGGGGGGAACTACGAGCAGTACTTC	CATSESGGNYEQYF
TRBV9	TRBD2	once	TRBJ2-7	TGTGCCAGCAGCCCCGGGGGGAATTTGTACGAGCAGTACTTC	CASSPGGNLYEQYF
TRBV9	NA	NA	TRBJ1-4	TGTGCCAGCAGCGTAGGGGGGGGCGCGGAAAAACTGTTTTTT	CASSVGGGAEKLFF
TRBV4-1	NA	NA	TRBJ1-2	TGCGCCAGCAGCCAAGTCTGGCAGGGGTATGGCTACACCTTC	CASSQVWQGYGYTF
TRBV5-1	NA	NA	TRBJ2-2	TGCGCCAGCAGCTTGGCCCAAGGGGCGCACACCGGGGAGCTGTTTTTT	CASSLAQGAHTGELFF
TRBV9	NA	NA	TRBJ1-5	TGTGCCAGCAGCGTAGACAGGACATCTCAGCCCCAGCATTTT	CASSVDRTSQPQHF
TRBV6-6	TRBD1	NA	TRBJ2-7	TGTGCCAGCAGCACGGGACAGACAGGCTCCTACGAGCAGTACTTC	CASSTGQTGSYEQYF
TRBV24-1	TRBD1	NA	TRBJ1-6	TGTGCCACCACCCCCCACAGGGGACACTCACCCCTCCACTTT	CATTPHRGHSPLHF
TRBV30	TRBD1	NA	TRBJ2-7	TGTGCCTGGGCCAAAGACAGGGGATTCTACGAGCAGTACTTC	CAWAKDRGFYEQYF
TRBV15	NA	NA	TRBJ1-1	TGTGCCACCAGCAGCGGGGGATCAAACACTGAAGCTTTCTTT	CATSSGGSNTEAFF
TRBV7-2	NA	NA	TRBJ1-1	TGTGCCAGCAGAAGCGACCATTTGACTGAAGCTTTCTTT	CASRSDHLTEAFF
TRBV6-5	NA	NA	TRBJ1-1	TGTGCCAGCAGTTACGGACCCGAAGGGAGCACTGAAGCTTTCTTT	CASSYGPEGSTEAFF
TRBV19	TRBD1	once	TRBJ1-4	TGTGCCAGTAGTGAGCCGACAGGGTCTAATGAAAAACTGTTTTTT	CASSEPTGSNEKLFF
TRBV10-3	NA	NA	TRBJ1-1	TGTGCCATCAGGTTTTTTCCCGACAAGAACACTGAAGCTTTCTTT	CAIRFFPDKNTEAFF
TRBV2	TRBD1	NA	TRBJ1-6	TGTGCCAGCACCCTTGGGACAGGGGTTAATTCACCCCTCCACTTT	CASTLGTGVNSPLHF
TRBV5-4	NA	few	TRBJ2-2	TGTGCCAGCAGCTTGGCGACAGTACGGAACACCGGGGAGCTGTTTTTT	CASSLATVRNTGELFF
TRBV2	TRBD2	NA	TRBJ2-3	TGTGCCAGCAGTCTGCTAGCGGGGGGATTTAATACGCAGTATTTT	CASSLLAGGFNTQYF
TRBV4-1	NA	few	TRBJ1-2	TGCGCCAGCAGCCAAGATCCGGGACATAGCTACACCTTC	CASSQDPGHSYTF
TRBV5-1	TRBD1	NA	TRBJ2-7	TGCGCCAGCAGCCTCCGACAGGGGCCCACCTACGAGCAGTACTTC	CASSLRQGPTYEQYF
TRBV4-1	NA	NA	TRBJ1-1	TGCGCCAGCAGCTGGAACAGGAGGGAGGGTAAGGACACTGAAGCTTTCTTT	CASSWNRREGKDTEAFF